Listed below are T cell receptor beta chains from one sample, sequenced in a study of cytomegalovirus exposure and HLA in healthy donors. Data came from immunoSEQ multiplex PCR; TCRdb stores just in-frame clones and leaves some out. The sample yields about 44,000 clones, of which the top ten take up about 8%. What was sequenced was PBMCs. The source is a male donor in good health and CMV-seronegative. Both conserved end residues are part of each CDR3. D genes are given only for firm matches. Clone size is given for some rows only: seen once, a few or many times, or a class if the clone is expanded.

d_call	v_call	clone_size	cdr3_length	j_call	cdr3_nt	cdr3_aa
NA	TRBV4-1	NA	13	TRBJ2-2	TGCGCCAGCAGCCAAGACCAGGCCGGGGAGCTGTTTTTT	CASSQDQAGELFF
NA	TRBV7-6	NA	15	TRBJ2-1	TGTGCCAGCAGCGGAGGAGGACGCGGTGGCAATGAGCAGTTCTTC	CASSGGGRGGNEQFF
TRBD1	TRBV7-9	NA	16	TRBJ2-6	TGTGCCAGTTCAGGGGGCTTTGAGTCTGGGGCCAACGTCCTGACTTTC	CASSGGFESGANVLTF
TRBD2	TRBV15	NA	15	TRBJ2-1	TGTGCCACCAGCAGAGACTCCGGGACTAGCGGGAGGCCGTTCTTC	CATSRDSGTSGRPFF
NA	TRBV6-6	NA	11	TRBJ2-4	TGTGCCAGCACCACCGGAAACATTCAGTACTTC	CASTTGNIQYF
NA	TRBV19	NA	13	TRBJ1-1	TGTGCCAGTAGACAGGGATTGAACACTGAAGCTTTCTTT	CASRQGLNTEAFF
TRBD2	TRBV4-3	NA	18	TRBJ2-1	TGCGCCAGCAGCCTGAACGGGGTGGCGGGAGGGGTCTACAATGAGCAGTTCTTC	CASSLNGVAGGVYNEQFF
NA	TRBV20-1	NA	11	TRBJ1-1	TGCAGTGCTCGGTCGAACACTGAAGCTTTCTTT	CSARSNTEAFF
NA	TRBV27	NA	14	TRBJ1-1	TGTGCCAGCAGTTTGGCCGCCGGGTCCACTGAAGCTTTCTTT	CASSLAAGSTEAFF
NA	TRBV7-9	NA	12	TRBJ1-4	TGTGCCAGCGAGAGGGCGGATGAAAAACTGTTTTTT	CASERADEKLFF
TRBD2	TRBV2	NA	14	TRBJ2-5	TGTGCCGGGGGGGATCAGCGGGCCGGTGGGGCCCAGTACTTC	CAGGDQRAGGAQYF
NA	TRBV2	NA	14	TRBJ2-5	TGTGCCAGCAGTGATCTAGGAGGGGGGGGGACCCAGTACTTC	CASSDLGGGGTQYF
NA	TRBV30	NA	12	TRBJ1-6	TGTGCCTGGGGACAGAATAATTCACCCCTCCACTTT	CAWGQNNSPLHF
NA	TRBV5-6	NA	12	TRBJ2-1	TGTGCCAGCAGCTCTCTCGGACAGGAGCAGTTCTTC	CASSSLGQEQFF
TRBD2	TRBV19	NA	17	TRBJ2-1	TGTGCCAGTAGTAGGGAGGTAGCGGGAGGGAAGGCAGGTGAGCAGTTCTTC	CASSREVAGGKAGEQFF
TRBD1	TRBV15	NA	15	TRBJ2-2	TGTGCCACACAAAAGACAGGGACGAACACCGGGGAGCTGTTTTTT	CATQKTGTNTGELFF
TRBD1	TRBV7-8	NA	16	TRBJ2-7	TGTGCCAGCAGACAAAAGCCGGGACAGAAGGCCTACGAGCAGTACTTC	CASRQKPGQKAYEQYF
NA	TRBV9	NA	13	TRBJ1-1	TGTGCCAGCAGCGTAGGGGGGGGGTCGGAAGCTTTCTTT	CASSVGGGSEAFF
NA	TRBV11-1	NA	14	TRBJ2-2	TGTGCCAGCAGCTTAGGCGGCCCCACCGGGGAGCTGTTTTTT	CASSLGGPTGELFF
NA	TRBV5-6	NA	17	TRBJ2-1	TGTGCCAGCAGCTTGGCCCTTGATGACTGGCGCTACAATGAGCAGTTCTTC	CASSLALDDWRYNEQFF
TRBD1	TRBV25-1	NA	14	TRBJ1-3	TGTGCCAGCAGTGACGACAGGGCTGGAAACACCATATATTTT	CASSDDRAGNTIYF
TRBD2	TRBV19	NA	15	TRBJ2-2	TGTGCCAGTAGTCCCCCTAGCGGGAGGACCGGGGAGCTGTTTTTT	CASSPPSGRTGELFF
TRBD2	TRBV4-1	NA	18	TRBJ2-1	TGCGCCAGCAGCCCCCGGGGCGGGAGGGCCTTTGACTACAATGAGCAGTTCTTC	CASSPRGGRAFDYNEQFF
TRBD2	TRBV5-1	NA	14	TRBJ2-7	TGCGCCAGCAGCTTTTTAGCGGGAGGGCCTGAGCAGTACTTC	CASSFLAGGPEQYF
NA	TRBV7-9	NA	14	TRBJ1-1	TGTGCCAGCAGCTTGAGGGAATCGAACACTGAAGCTTTCTTT	CASSLRESNTEAFF
TRBD1	TRBV7-8	NA	17	TRBJ2-6	TGTGCCAGCAGCGGCCCGGACAGGGGGACTGGGGCCAACGTCCTGACTTTC	CASSGPDRGTGANVLTF
TRBD1	TRBV18	NA	16	TRBJ2-1	TGTGCCAGCTCAAGTCCGGGGACAGGCTACTACAATGAGCAGTTCTTC	CASSSPGTGYYNEQFF
NA	TRBV7-9	NA	16	TRBJ1-6	TGTGCCAGCAGCCTCGCCAGGGCCTCCTATAATTCACCCCTCCACTTT	CASSLARASYNSPLHF
NA	TRBV7-9	NA	13	TRBJ1-2	TGTGCCAGCAGCTCACAGGGTAGCTATGGCTACACCTTC	CASSSQGSYGYTF
TRBD1	TRBV4-2	NA	15	TRBJ2-2	TGTGCCAGCAGTCCCGGGACAGGGGGAACCGGGGAGCTGTTTTTT	CASSPGTGGTGELFF
TRBD1	TRBV10-1	NA	17	TRBJ2-7	TGCGCCAGCAGTGAGGCTAAAGGGGGCCCTGTCTCCTACGAGCAGTACTTC	CASSEAKGGPVSYEQYF
NA	TRBV18	NA	14	TRBJ1-5	TGTGCCAGCTCACCGGGCAATGGCAATCAGCCCCAGCATTTT	CASSPGNGNQPQHF
NA	TRBV18	NA	14	TRBJ2-7	TGTGCCAGCTCACCAGGGGGGTCCTCCTACGAGCAGTACTTC	CASSPGGSSYEQYF
TRBD1	TRBV18	NA	15	TRBJ1-2	TGTGCCAGCTCACCAGAGAGGACAGGGGGCTATGGCTACACCTTC	CASSPERTGGYGYTF
NA	TRBV4-2	NA	14	TRBJ1-5	TGTGCCAGCAGCCAAGGTCAGGGTTTTCAGCCCCAGCATTTT	CASSQGQGFQPQHF
TRBD2	TRBV19	medium-sized	17	TRBJ2-1	TGTGCCAGTAGTATTTGGACGGGGGGGACCCCGAGCGATGAGCAGTTCTTC	CASSIWTGGTPSDEQFF
NA	TRBV6-6	NA	15	TRBJ2-7	TGTGCCAGCAGTTACCGCCGGGACAAAGTCTACGAGCAGTACTTC	CASSYRRDKVYEQYF
TRBD1	TRBV9	NA	16	TRBJ2-3	TGTGCCAGCAGCGCGGGGGGACAGGGAGGAACAGATACGCAGTATTTT	CASSAGGQGGTDTQYF
NA	TRBV4-3	NA	13	TRBJ2-5	TGCGCCAGCAGCCGGGACTTACAAGAGACCCAGTACTTC	CASSRDLQETQYF
TRBD1	TRBV7-9	NA	14	TRBJ1-5	TGTGCCAGCAGCCGACAGGGGCCCCATCAGCCCCAGCATTTT	CASSRQGPHQPQHF
NA	TRBV4-1	NA	16	TRBJ1-2	TGCGCCAGCAGCCAGTACTGGGGAACGGGGGGCTATGGCTACACCTTC	CASSQYWGTGGYGYTF
TRBD1	TRBV10-3	NA	14	TRBJ2-7	TGTGCCATCAGTGGGTGGGACAGGCCGACGGAGCAGTACTTC	CAISGWDRPTEQYF
NA	TRBV20-1	NA	11	TRBJ2-5	TGCAGTGCTCCGCGTCAAGAGACCCAGTACTTC	CSAPRQETQYF
NA	TRBV7-2	NA	12	TRBJ2-2	TGTGCCAGCAGCCTACCCACCGGGGAGCTGTTTTTT	CASSLPTGELFF
TRBD2	TRBV7-2	NA	17	TRBJ2-1	TGTGCCAGCAGCCCCCGGACTAGCCGGAGCTCCTACAATGAGCAGTTCTTC	CASSPRTSRSSYNEQFF